This record concerns one T cell receptor beta chain sequence. The data were taken from a study of graft-versus-host responses after intestinal transplantation. Per germline, CDR1 SEHNR and CDR2 FQNEAQ (reference sequence). CDR3 size: 14 residues. V lost 5 bases and J 4 bases, leaving 15 bases between the germline ends. This table comes from immunoSEQ multiplex PCR, and its TCRdb copy is limited to in-frame clones, with some not included. Here the sample spans roughly 20,000 clones, 35% to 50% being singletons. There were approximately 200,000 CFSE-labeled responder cells plated together with approximately 200,000 irradiated, violet-dye-labeled stimulator cells.

This TCR derives from a human patient who received an intestinal transplant. V gene TRBV7-9 combines with J gene TRBJ2-7; D perhaps matches TRBD2 (5 bases). Sequencing was performed on alloreactive CD8+ T cells from a mixed lymphocyte reaction culture, taken before intestinal transplant. Subset specified: CFSE-low proliferating T cells sorted from roughly 6-day pre-transplant mixed lymphocyte reaction (GvH or HvG direction). CDR3 DNA sequence: TGTGCCAGCAGCCTCCTCAGCGGTTTTTACGAGCAGTACTTC. As protein: CASSLLSGFYEQYF. The full variable domain, in which reference TRBV7-9 and TRBJ2-7 provide the parts outside the CDR3, is DTGVSQNPRHKITKRGQNVTFRCDPISEHNRLYWYRQTLGQGPEFLTYFQNEAQLEKSRLLSDRFSAERPKGSFSTLEIQRTEQGDSAMYLCASSLLSGFYEQYFGPGTRLTVT.